A single TCR beta chain is shown here with its context. The CDR3 length is 17 residues. The V segment lost 1 base and the J segment 2 bases; nucleotides outside the gene matches: 8. Germline assignment: CDR1 SGHKS and CDR2 YYEKEE (reference sequence). Source study methods: Amplification of reference gene primers provided the estimated nucleated cell counts. Sequencing was performed with immunoSEQ multiplex PCR; in TCRdb, only in-frame clones are kept and a portion is missing. The V and J calls and the clone size are those of that table, but D and trimming were determined from the DNA. The sample consists of fewer than 300,000 clones, around 90% of them appearing once. The source of the sample is a study of blood T cell repertoires in COVID-19. Study information: Acute and convalescent COVID-19 samples came from the United States, Italy and Spain. Sources were T cells, B-cell-depleted T cells, or PBMCs; the material itself was cDNA or gDNA.

This sequence was found in a man between 60 and 70 years old who had recovered from COVID-19. The sequenced material came from peripheral blood. J is TRBJ2-1 and V is TRBV5-5; 8 bases are a match to TRBD1. The CDR3 loop is CASSLRLTGETYNEQFF. The CDR3, as DNA: TGTGCCAGCAGCTTGCGTTTGACAGGGGAGACCTACAATGAGCAGTTCTTC.